The next 17 T cell receptor beta chains were all read from a single sample in a study of control samples from healthy donors and cancer patients. Assay used: immunoSEQ multiplex PCR; TCRdb lists only in-frame clones, some missing. This sample yields about 100,000 clones, of which roughly four fifths are seen a single time; 6.5% belongs to the top ten. Sequencing used blood. Receptors originate from a man between 18 and 29 years old in good health.

Sample share makes this clone medium-sized. V is TRBV30 and J is TRBJ2-7; unclear D gene. The CDR3 loop spans 16 amino acids. Between the trimmed V and J ends, which lost 4 bases and 6 bases, there was a span of 25 bases. The germline V gene encodes CDR1 GTSNPN and CDR2 SVGIG (reference sequence). Here the CDR3 DNA reads TGTGCCTGGAACCTACACAGTGGGTTCGTTGAAGGCGAGCAGTACTTC. Translation: CAWNLHSGFVEGEQYF. Variable domain in full (rest from reference TRBV30 and TRBJ2-7): SQTIHQWPATLVQPVGSPLSLECTVEGTSNPNLYWYRQAAGRGLQLLFYSVGIGQISSEVPQNLSASRPQDRQFILSSKKLLLSDSGFYLCAWNLHSGFVEGEQYFGPGTRLTVT.

The CDR3 is CASSPRPHRETEAFF. Written as DNA, the CDR3 is TGTGCCAGCAGCCCCCGTCCCCACAGGGAAACTGAAGCTTTCTTT. The chain combines TRBV7-2 with TRBJ1-1; possible D gene TRBD1, 6 bases. This CDR3 comprises 15 residues. Trimming took off 5 bases at V and 5 bases at J, with 18 bases between the two ends. Germline loops: CDR1 SGHTA, CDR2 FQGNSA.

This sequence joins TRBV19 and TRBJ2-3, with 9 nucleotides matching TRBD2. CDR1 and CDR2 from the germline V gene are LNHDA and SQIVND (reference sequence). V shed 6 bases, J shed 6 bases, and the junction held 10 bases outside the gene matches. There are 15 residues in the CDR3. The CDR3 nucleotides read TGTGCCAGTAGGGCCGCGGGGGGGCTAGGGGATACGCAGTATTTT. Translated, it gives CASRAAGGLGDTQYF.

This rearrangement joins TRBV5-1 to TRBJ1-1; 7 nucleotides match TRBD1. This CDR3 is 15 amino acids long. Looked up from germline, CDR1 is SGHRS and CDR2 is YFSETQ. V shed 2 bases, J shed 5 bases, and the junction held 9 bases outside the gene matches. In DNA form, the CDR3 reads TGCGCCAGCAGCTTTGCTTCAGGGGGAGCGACTGAAGCTTTCTTT. It specifies CASSFASGGATEAFF.

The CDR3 DNA reads as TGCGCCAGCAGCCAAGATTTGGGCTGGCCCCAGCATTTT. Translated: CASSQDLGWPQHF. V and J are TRBV4-1 and TRBJ1-5, with D unresolved. Germline V gene sequence: CDR1 MGHRA, CDR2 YSYEKL. The V gene lost 0 bases and the J gene lost 9 bases, with 9 bases spanning the gap. This CDR3 is built from 13 residues.

This chain uses TRBV28 with TRBJ1-6; TRBD1 might be the D (6 bases). V shed 2 bases and J shed 9 bases, with 20 bases lying between them. This CDR3 contains 17 residues. The V gene's germline CDR1 is MDHEN and CDR2 SYDVKM. The CDR3: CASSLTWGGLPGSPLHF. The CDR3 DNA sequence: TGTGCCAGCAGTTTAACCTGGGGGGGGCTCCCAGGTTCACCCCTCCACTTT.

This clone was observed once. V and J are TRBV18 and TRBJ1-1; D might be TRBD1 (6 bases). The germline V and J ends were trimmed by 3 bases and 7 bases, with 21 bases remaining between them. The CDR3 consists of 16 residues. The germline V gene has CDR1 KGHSH and CDR2 LQKENI. CDR3 region: CASSPSVRGRASEAFF. DNA for the CDR3: TGTGCCAGCTCACCCTCAGTACGGGGGCGGGCTAGTGAAGCTTTCTTT.

The V gene is TRBV9, the J gene TRBJ2-3; TRBD2 agrees at 8 bases. The CDR3 spans 19 residues. Trimming removed 0 bases from V and 0 bases from J; junction bases left unmatched: 12. Germline V gene lookup returns CDR1 SGDLS and CDR2 YYNGEE. Here the CDR3 reads CASSVGKIAGRGSTDTQYF. DNA for the CDR3: TGTGCCAGCAGCGTAGGAAAGATAGCGGGGAGGGGTAGCACAGATACGCAGTATTTT.

This clone was detected a few times. The V gene is TRBV19, the J gene TRBJ1-1; a weak D match, TRBD1 (6 bases). The CDR3 contains 15 residues. The germline CDR1 and CDR2 sequences are LNHDA and SQIVND (reference sequence). The ends were cut back, 5 bases at V and 1 base at J, with 14 bases in the middle. CDR3 loop: CASSPRGLGNTEAFF. Here the CDR3 DNA reads TGTGCCAGTAGTCCCCGGGGGCTGGGGAACACTGAAGCTTTCTTT. Using reference TRBV19 and TRBJ1-1 for the parts outside the CDR3, the full variable domain is DGGITQSPKYLFRKEGQNVTLSCEQNLNHDAMYWYRQDPGQGLRLIYYSQIVNDFQKGDIAEGYSVSREKKESFPLTVTSAQKNPTAFYLCASSPRGLGNTEAFFGQGTRLTVV.

This chain links TRBV7-9 with TRBJ2-5; 9 positions agree with TRBD1. CDR1 is SEHNR and CDR2 is FQNEAQ in the germline V gene (reference sequence). V trimming: 8 bases; J trimming: 5 bases; junction bases outside the gene matches: 6. The CDR3 consists of 13 residues. CDR3 residues: CASVLDRGETQYF. Written as DNA, the CDR3 is TGTGCCAGCGTCTTGGACAGGGGTGAGACCCAGTACTTC.

This chain uses TRBV3-1 (or the pseudogene TRBV3-2) with TRBJ1-6; D is uncertain. The CDR3 spans 13 residues. Germline V lookup: CDR1 LGHDT, CDR2 YNNKEL (reference sequence). The V and J ends lost 1 base and 9 bases respectively, with 7 bases between them. The CDR3, as DNA: TGTGCCAGCAGCCAAGGGCGGGGTTCACCCCTCCACTTT. It codes for CASSQGRGSPLHF.

The J gene is TRBJ1-6, the V gene TRBV18; 12 bases are a match to TRBD1. Germline V CDR1 and CDR2: KGHSH, LQKENI. The length of the CDR3 is 15 residues. The V gene end was trimmed by 6 bases and the J gene end by 10 bases; junction bases not matched to a gene: 7. The DNA of the CDR3 is TGTGCCAGCTCCCCGGGACAGGGGGCGAGGTCACCCCTCCACTTT. Protein: CASSPGQGARSPLHF. Variable domain in full (rest from reference TRBV18 and TRBJ1-6): NAGVMQNPRHLVRRRGQEARLRCSPMKGHSHVYWYRQLPEEGLKFMVYLQKENIIDESGMPKERFSAEFPKEGPSILRIQQVVRGDSAAYFCASSPGQGARSPLHFGNGTRLTVT.

The J gene is TRBJ1-1, the V gene TRBV29-1; no firm D call. Trimming shortened V by 4 bases and J by 3 bases, and 18 bases separated the two germline ends. CDR1 is SQVTM and CDR2 is ANQGSEA in the germline V gene. The CDR3 is made up of 15 amino acids. CDR3 bases: TGCAGCGTTGCGGCACGGAGGGTGCGGGACACTGAAGCTTTCTTT. Translated, it gives CSVAARRVRDTEAFF.

V is TRBV9 and J is TRBJ1-2; 10 bases align to TRBD1. CDR3 length: 15 amino acids. J gave up 3 bases and V 3 bases, and 5 bases lay outside the gene matches. The germline CDR1 and CDR2 sequences are SGDLS and YYNGEE. The CDR3 sequence is CASSASGQGYYGYTF. CDR3 nucleotides: TGTGCCAGCAGCGCCTCGGGACAGGGGTACTATGGCTACACCTTC.

The V gene is TRBV7-8, the J gene TRBJ1-6, with 7 positions matching TRBD1. Trimming cost V 5 bases and J 7 bases; bases outside gene matches: 8. The germline CDR1 and CDR2 sequences are SGHVS and FQNEAQ. The CDR3 is made up of 15 amino acids. The CDR3 is CASSANIRGNSPLHF. The CDR3 DNA follows: TGTGCCAGCAGCGCCAACATCAGGGGGAATTCACCCCTCCACTTT.

The chain uses TRBV4-1 and TRBJ2-3; D may correspond to TRBD1 or TRBD2 (6 bases each). CDR1 and CDR2 (germline): MGHRA, YSYEKL. Trimming stripped 0 bases from V and 2 bases from J, with 18 bases between. This CDR3 contains 18 residues. The DNA for the CDR3 is TGCGCCAGCAGCCAAGATCAGGTGAGGGGGAGGCACACAGATACGCAGTATTTT. Encoded protein: CASSQDQVRGRHTDTQYF.

V usage is TRBV29-1 and J usage is TRBJ1-5; D remains ambiguous. CDR3 length: 14 residues. The V gene's germline CDR1 is SQVTM and CDR2 ANQGSEA. Trimming removed 0 bases at V and 3 bases at J, with 9 bases between. The CDR3 loop reads CSVEDRTPNQPQHF. The CDR3 nucleotides are TGCAGCGTTGAAGATAGAACACCCAATCAGCCCCAGCATTTT. The variable domain in full, with the rest retrieved from reference TRBV29-1 and TRBJ1-5, is SAVISQKPSRDICQRGTSLTIQCQVDSQVTMMFWYRQQPGQSLTLIATANQGSEATYESGFVIDKFPISRPNLTFSTLTVSNMSPEDSSIYLCSVEDRTPNQPQHFGDGTRLSIL.